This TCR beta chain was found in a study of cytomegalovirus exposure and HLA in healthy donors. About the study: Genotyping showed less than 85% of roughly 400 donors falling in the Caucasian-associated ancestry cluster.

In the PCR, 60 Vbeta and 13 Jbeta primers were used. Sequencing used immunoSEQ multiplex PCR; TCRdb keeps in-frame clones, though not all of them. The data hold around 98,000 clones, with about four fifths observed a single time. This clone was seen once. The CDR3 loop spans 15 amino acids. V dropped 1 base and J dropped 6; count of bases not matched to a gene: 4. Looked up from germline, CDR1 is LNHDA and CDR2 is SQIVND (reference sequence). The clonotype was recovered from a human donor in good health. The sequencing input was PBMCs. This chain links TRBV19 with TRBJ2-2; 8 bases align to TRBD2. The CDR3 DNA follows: TGTGCCAGTAGTATAGCGGGGGGGAAGGCCGGGGAGCTGTTTTTT. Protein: CASSIAGGKAGELFF.